This T cell receptor beta chain was sequenced for a study of control samples from healthy donors and cancer patients. Sequencing was performed with immunoSEQ multiplex PCR; in TCRdb, only in-frame clones are kept and a portion is missing. The table includes 150,000 to 180,000 clones, about 93% detected once. This clone was counted between two and nine times. Looked up from germline, CDR1 is SQVTM and CDR2 is ANQGSEA. Trimming removed 7 bases from V and 9 bases from J, with 18 bases in between. The CDR3 is 12 amino acids. Sequencing input: blood. J is TRBJ2-5 and V is TRBV29-1; no firm D call. This receptor was taken from a man aged 45 to 65 in good health. The CDR3 coding sequence is TGCAGCGGCGGTGGTCCTGATGTGGCCCAGTACTTC. Translating it yields CSGGGPDVAQYF.